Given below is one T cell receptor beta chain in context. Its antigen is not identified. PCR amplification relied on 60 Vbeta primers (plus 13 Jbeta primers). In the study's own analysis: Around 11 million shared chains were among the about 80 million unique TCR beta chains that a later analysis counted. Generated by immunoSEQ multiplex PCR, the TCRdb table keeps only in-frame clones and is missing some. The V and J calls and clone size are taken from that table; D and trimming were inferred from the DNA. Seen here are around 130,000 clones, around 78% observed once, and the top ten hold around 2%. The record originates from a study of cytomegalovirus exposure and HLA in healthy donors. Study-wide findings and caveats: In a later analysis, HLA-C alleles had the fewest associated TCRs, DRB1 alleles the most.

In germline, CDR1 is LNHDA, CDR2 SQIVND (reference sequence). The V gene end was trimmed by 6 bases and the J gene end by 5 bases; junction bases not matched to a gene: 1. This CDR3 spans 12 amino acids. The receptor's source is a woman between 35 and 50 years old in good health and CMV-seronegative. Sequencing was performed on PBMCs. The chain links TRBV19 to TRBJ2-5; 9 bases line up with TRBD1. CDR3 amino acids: CASRGQGETQYF. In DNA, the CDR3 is TGTGCCAGTAGGGGACAGGGTGAGACCCAGTACTTC.